The clone carrying this T cell receptor (beta chain) was seen repeatedly, ten times or more. As yet, its antigen is unknown. The CDR3 goes on 3 residues after the read ends, and that part is filled in from the germline J gene. The length of the CDR3 is 13 residues. Looked up from germline, CDR1 is SGHVS and CDR2 is FQNEAQ. Trimming took 8 bases from V and 7 from J; bases not matched to a gene: 8. Both groups were predominantly of Caucasian heritage. Heparinized whole blood, roughly 5 to 8 ml, came from each donor. This entry is derived from a study of T cell clonality in common variable immunodeficiency. General observations from the study: Reportedly, TCR beta sequences from common variable immunodeficiency showed fewer deletions and N-nucleotide insertions.

This table comes from immunoSEQ multiplex PCR, and its TCRdb copy is limited to in-frame clones, with some not included. The data show around 29,000 clones, with none appearing a single time. The clonotype comes from a person between 18 and 75 years old in good health. Input material: peripheral blood mononuclear cells. V is TRBV7-8 and J is TRBJ2-1, with 7 bases that match TRBD2. CDR3 bases read: TGTGCCAGCCGGTTCGGGGGGATAAATGAG. This codes for CASRFGGINE. The full CDR3 sequence reads CASRFGGINEQFF.